Each of the 22 T cell receptor beta chains below was sequenced from the same sample in a study of radiation and T cells in renal cell carcinoma. Time point indicated: blood 4 weeks post-SBRT, at nephrectomy. Treatment specified: 15 Gy SBRT to primary tumor, nephrectomy 4 weeks later. The data were produced by immunoSEQ multiplex PCR, yet TCRdb's version contains in-frame clones alone and is incomplete. The sample gives 150,000 to 200,000 clones, 88% of which show up once; roughly 12% is in the top ten. This material consisted of blood, taken from a patient whose treatment included radiotherapy and nephrectomy. Every receptor here comes from a woman between 45 and 65 years old with renal cell carcinoma.

The chain has TRBV7-9 and TRBJ2-2; no clear D. The CDR3 loop spans 13 amino acids. V lost 1 base and J 3 bases, leaving 3 bases between the germline ends. The germline V gene has CDR1 SEHNR and CDR2 FQNEAQ (reference sequence). Here the CDR3 reads CASSLEYTGELFF. The CDR3 DNA follows: TGTGCCAGCAGCTTAGAGTACACCGGGGAGCTGTTTTTT.

V usage is TRBV19 and J usage is TRBJ2-1, with a possible D match to TRBD1 (5 bases). The ends were cut back, 4 bases at V and 9 bases at J, with 13 bases in the middle. The CDR3 extends over 13 amino acids. Germline V lookup: CDR1 LNHDA, CDR2 SQIVND (reference sequence). In DNA form, the CDR3 reads TGTGCCAGTAGTACCTACAGGAACGGTGAGCAGTTCTTC. This translates into CASSTYRNGEQFF.

The J gene is TRBJ2-5, the V gene TRBV6-5; TRBD2 is a possible D gene (6 bases). The germline V gene encodes CDR1 MNHEY and CDR2 SVGAGI. Trimming stripped 7 bases from V and 0 bases from J, with 15 bases between. This CDR3 region has 15 residues. The CDR3 nucleotides read TGTGCCAGCACCCCATCGGGGGTGTACCAAGAGACCCAGTACTTC. Protein sequence: CASTPSGVYQETQYF.

The rearrangement links TRBV6-1 to TRBJ1-1, with D perhaps TRBD1 (6 bases). CDR1 MNHNS and CDR2 SASEGT come from the germline V gene. This CDR3 is built from 14 residues. The ends were cut back, 3 bases at V and 5 bases at J, with 13 bases in the middle. DNA for the CDR3: TGTGCCAGCAGTGAGGACCAGGGGAGGACTGAAGCTTTCTTT. It encodes CASSEDQGRTEAFF.

The chain employs TRBV7-9 and TRBJ2-3; D call uncertain. CDR3 length: 13 amino acids. Looked up from germline, CDR1 is SEHNR and CDR2 is FQNEAQ (reference sequence). V gave up 5 bases and J gave up 4 bases, with 10 bases separating them. CDR3 sequence (DNA): TGTGCCAGCAGCGAACATCTGGCAGATACGCAGTATTTT. It is translated as CASSEHLADTQYF.

The gene calls are TRBV5-8 and TRBJ1-2; perhaps TRBD1 as D (5 bases). Trimming took 4 bases from V and 4 from J, leaving 23 bases between them. The CDR3 extends over 17 amino acids. Germline V gene lookup returns CDR1 SGHTS and CDR2 YDEGEE. CDR3 amino acids: CASSISAHSTEIYGYTF. For the CDR3, the DNA is TGTGCCAGCAGCATTTCCGCCCATTCGACAGAAATCTATGGCTACACCTTC.

This clone has more than one count but fewer than ten. V gene TRBV7-8 combines with J gene TRBJ1-1, with D possibly being TRBD1 (5 bases). V dropped 6 bases and J dropped 2 bases, with 13 bases sitting between them. The CDR3 has 14 amino acids. The germline CDR1 and CDR2 sequences are SGHVS and FQNEAQ. CDR3 nucleotides: TGTGCCAGCAGGCATCGGGGACTAAACACTGAAGCTTTCTTT. Translating gives CASRHRGLNTEAFF.

V is TRBV5-6 and J is TRBJ1-1, with 7 bases that match TRBD1. The ends lost 2 bases at V and 6 bases at J; junction bases unmatched: 13. In germline, CDR1 is SGHDT, CDR2 YYEEEE. CDR3 size: 16 residues. The CDR3 nucleotides are TGTGCCAGCAGCTTCCTGGACAGGTTTTTGTCTTCTGAAGCTTTCTTT. Protein sequence: CASSFLDRFLSSEAFF.

This clone appeared once. V usage is TRBV5-5 and J usage is TRBJ2-1; 8 bases are a match to TRBD1. This CDR3 is 12 amino acids long. Germline values: CDR1 SGHKS, CDR2 YYEKEE (reference sequence). Trimming cost V 2 bases and J 9 bases; bases outside gene matches: 1. The CDR3 DNA follows: TGTGCCAGCAGCTTACAGGGGGGTGAGCAGTTCTTC. Amino acids: CASSLQGGEQFF.

The chain is built from TRBV12-1 and TRBJ2-7; no check of the table's D call, TRBD2, against the DNA was made. TRBV12-1 has pseudogene status. CDR3 length: 17 amino acids. CDR3 DNA: TGTGCCAGCAGCCTATCCCCCGGACTAGATAACACTTACGAGCAGTACTTC. Amino acid sequence: CASSLSPGLDNTYEQYF.

The rearrangement joins TRBV4-1 to TRBJ2-3; D may be TRBD2 (6 bases). Trimming cost V 4 bases and J 2 bases, with 16 bases left between them. Germline V gene sequence: CDR1 MGHRA, CDR2 YSYEKL. The CDR3 runs 16 residues. The CDR3 nucleotides read TGCGCCAGCAGCCGACTAGGCAGTGAGTACACAGATACGCAGTATTTT. Translating it yields CASSRLGSEYTDTQYF.

The chain has TRBV25-1 and TRBJ2-7, with 7 bases matching TRBD2. Germline V lookup: CDR1 MGHDK, CDR2 SYGVNS. V was clipped by 1 base and J by 4 bases; unmatched bases: 4. This CDR3 comprises 14 residues. CDR3: CASSEWRGSYEQYF. CDR3 coding DNA: TGTGCCAGCAGTGAATGGCGGGGGTCGTACGAGCAGTACTTC.

V usage is TRBV19 and J usage is TRBJ1-5; no firm D call. The V end lost 7 bases, the J end lost 7 bases, and 20 bases lay between the germline ends. CDR1 and CDR2 from the germline V gene are LNHDA and SQIVND (reference sequence). The CDR3 totals 15 residues. The CDR3 bases are TGTGCCAGTACCTTAGGAGCGGGGAGCAGACAGCCCCAGCATTTT. Translating gives CASTLGAGSRQPQHF.

This sequence joins TRBV18 and TRBJ1-1; 8 nucleotides line up with TRBD1. CDR1 KGHSH and CDR2 LQKENI come from the germline V gene. The ends lost 3 bases at V and 2 bases at J; junction bases unmatched: 5. CDR3 length: 15 residues. The CDR3 spells CASSPMTGANTEAFF. DNA of the CDR3: TGTGCCAGCTCACCGATGACAGGGGCAAACACTGAAGCTTTCTTT. Full variable domain (remainder filled in from reference TRBV18 and TRBJ1-1): NAGVMQNPRHLVRRRGQEARLRCSPMKGHSHVYWYRQLPEEGLKFMVYLQKENIIDESGMPKERFSAEFPKEGPSILRIQQVVRGDSAAYFCASSPMTGANTEAFFGQGTRLTVV.

The chain has TRBV6-5 and TRBJ1-1; 9 nucleotides align to TRBD1. The V and J ends lost 6 bases and 4 bases, in that order; junction bases with no gene match: 6. The CDR3 covers 14 residues. CDR1 and CDR2 (germline): MNHEY, SVGAGI. CDR3 in DNA: TGTGCCAGCAGGGAAGGACAGGGGCCCACTGAAGCTTTCTTT. Translated, it gives CASREGQGPTEAFF.

The chain uses TRBV4-3 and TRBJ1-2; D ambiguous. CDR1 is LGHNA, CDR2 YSLEER, per germline. CDR3 length equals 14 residues. V dropped 4 bases and J dropped 7 bases, with 16 bases sitting between them. As DNA, the CDR3 is TGCGCCAGCAGCCCAGCCTTGCTATCGAGTGGCTACACCTTC. It codes for CASSPALLSSGYTF.

This sequence joins TRBV7-2 and TRBJ1-1, with D perhaps matching TRBD1 (6 bases). Trimming took off 5 bases at V and 0 bases at J, with 13 bases between the two ends. Germline V CDR1 and CDR2: SGHTA, FQGNSA. The CDR3 length is 15 residues. The CDR3 loop reads CASSLGTNMNTEAFF. CDR3 bases: TGTGCCAGCAGCCTCGGGACAAACATGAACACTGAAGCTTTCTTT.

The table lists this clone with a count of one. This sequence joins TRBV27 and TRBJ2-1, with D perhaps matching TRBD1 or TRBD2 (5 bases each). Trimming stripped 8 bases from V and 7 bases from J, with 18 bases between. CDR1 MNHEY and CDR2 SMNVEV come from the germline V gene (reference sequence). The CDR3 sequence is 14 residues long. The chain's CDR3 is CASGKQAGVNEQFF. The CDR3 DNA is TGTGCCAGCGGGAAACAGGCCGGGGTTAATGAGCAGTTCTTC.

The J gene is TRBJ1-1, the V gene TRBV6-1, with D perhaps TRBD1 (6 bases). Germline V lookup: CDR1 MNHNS, CDR2 SASEGT. V lost 4 bases and J lost 3, with 9 bases in between. The CDR3 consists of 13 residues. This CDR3 is CASSARGDTEAFF. The CDR3 DNA reads as TGTGCCAGCAGTGCAAGGGGGGACACTGAAGCTTTCTTT.

This clone came up once. The V and J genes are TRBV7-8 and TRBJ1-4; TRBD1 matches at 7 bases. The germline gives CDR1 SGHVS, CDR2 FQNEAQ. The CDR3 is 17 residues long. The ends lost 5 bases at V and 8 bases at J; junction bases unmatched: 17. The CDR3 DNA reads TGTGCCAGCAGCCGAGTTCGAGGACAGGAAGGTTCGGAAAAACTGTTTTTT. Protein product: CASSRVRGQEGSEKLFF.

The V gene is TRBV6-7, the J gene TRBJ1-2; TRBD1 is a possible D gene (5 bases). TRBV6-7 is an open reading frame, and its role is uncertain. The V and J ends lost 4 bases and 7 bases respectively, with 25 bases between them. The CDR3 covers 17 residues. The CDR3 sequence: CASSSGHRPPIFGGYTF. CDR3 nucleotides: TGTGCCAGCAGTTCAGGACACCGCCCCCCGATTTTCGGTGGCTACACCTTC.

This clone has a handful of counts. The genes are TRBV6-5 and TRBJ1-6, with 9 positions matching TRBD1. This CDR3 region has 15 residues. From germline, CDR1 is MNHEY and CDR2 SVGAGI. The J segment lost 7 bases and the V segment lost 6 bases, leaving 7 bases of the junction unmatched. CDR3 bases: TGTGCCAGCAGCTCCGGGACAGGGAGAAATTCACCCCTCCACTTT. It yields the protein CASSSGTGRNSPLHF.